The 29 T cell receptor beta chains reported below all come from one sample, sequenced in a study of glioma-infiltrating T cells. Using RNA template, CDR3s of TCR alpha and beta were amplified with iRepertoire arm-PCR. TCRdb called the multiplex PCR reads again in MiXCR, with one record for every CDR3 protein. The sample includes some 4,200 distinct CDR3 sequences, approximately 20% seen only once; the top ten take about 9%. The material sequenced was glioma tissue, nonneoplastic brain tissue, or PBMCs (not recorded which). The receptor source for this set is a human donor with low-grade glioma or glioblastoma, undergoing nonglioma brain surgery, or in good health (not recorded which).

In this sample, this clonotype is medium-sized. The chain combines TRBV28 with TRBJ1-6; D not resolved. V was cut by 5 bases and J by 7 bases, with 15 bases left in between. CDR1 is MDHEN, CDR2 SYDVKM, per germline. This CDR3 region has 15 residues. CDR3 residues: CASSPPGGGNSPLHF. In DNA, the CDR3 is TGTGCCAGCAGTCCCCCGGGAGGAGGGAATTCACCCCTCCACTTT. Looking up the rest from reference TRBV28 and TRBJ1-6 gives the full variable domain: DVKVTQSSRYLVKRTGEKVFLECVQDMDHENMFWYRQDPGLGLRLIYFSYDVKMKEKGDIPEGYSVSREKKERFSLILESASTNQTSMYLCASSPPGGGNSPLHFGNGTRLTVT.

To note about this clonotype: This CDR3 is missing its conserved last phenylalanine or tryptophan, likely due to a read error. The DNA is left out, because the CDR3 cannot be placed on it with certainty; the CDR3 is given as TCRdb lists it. The CDR3: CASSLGGSGGYTL. The chain links TRBV7-2 to TRBJ1-2. The CDR3 is 13 residues long, ends included. Germline V gene data show CDR1 as SGHTA and CDR2 as FQGNSA.

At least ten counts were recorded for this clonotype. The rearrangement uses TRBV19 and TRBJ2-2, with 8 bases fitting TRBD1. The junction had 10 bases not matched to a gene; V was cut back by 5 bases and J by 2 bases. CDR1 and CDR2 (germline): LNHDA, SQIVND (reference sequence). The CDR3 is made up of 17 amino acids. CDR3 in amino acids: CASSPGTGLINTGELFF. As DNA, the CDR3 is TGTGCCAGTAGTCCCGGGACAGGCCTCATTAACACCGGGGAGCTGTTTTTT.

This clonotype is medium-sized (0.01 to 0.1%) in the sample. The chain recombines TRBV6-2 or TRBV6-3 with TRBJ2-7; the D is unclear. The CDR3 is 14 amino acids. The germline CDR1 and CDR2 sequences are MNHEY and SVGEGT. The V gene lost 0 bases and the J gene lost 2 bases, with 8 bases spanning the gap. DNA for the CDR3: TGTGCCAGCAGTTACTCGAGTCTGGCCTACGAGCAGTACTTC. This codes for CASSYSSLAYEQYF.

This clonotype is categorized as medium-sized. CDR3 DNA: TGTGCCAGCAGTTACTCGCCGGGCGGCGAGCAGTACTTC. Translation gives CASSYSPGGEQYF. The genes are TRBV6-6 and TRBJ2-7; D gene ambiguous. The CDR3 runs to 13 residues. CDR1 is MNHNY, CDR2 SVGAGI, per germline (reference sequence). Trimming took off 0 bases at V and 6 bases at J, with 9 bases between the two ends.

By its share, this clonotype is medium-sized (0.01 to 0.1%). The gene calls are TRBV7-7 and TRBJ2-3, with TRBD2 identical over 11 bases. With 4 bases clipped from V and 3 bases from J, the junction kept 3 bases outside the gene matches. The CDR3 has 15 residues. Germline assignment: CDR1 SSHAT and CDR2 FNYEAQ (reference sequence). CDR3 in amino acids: CASSSTSGVTDTQYF. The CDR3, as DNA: TGTGCCAGCAGCTCGACTAGCGGGGTTACAGATACGCAGTATTTT.

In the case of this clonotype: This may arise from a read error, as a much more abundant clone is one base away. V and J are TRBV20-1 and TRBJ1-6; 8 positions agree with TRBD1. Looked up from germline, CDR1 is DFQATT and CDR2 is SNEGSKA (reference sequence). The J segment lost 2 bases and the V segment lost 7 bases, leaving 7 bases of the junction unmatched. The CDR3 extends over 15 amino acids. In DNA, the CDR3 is TGCAGTGGTAGGACAGGGAGCCCCTATAATTCACCCCTCCACTTT. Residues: CSGRTGSPYNSPLHF.

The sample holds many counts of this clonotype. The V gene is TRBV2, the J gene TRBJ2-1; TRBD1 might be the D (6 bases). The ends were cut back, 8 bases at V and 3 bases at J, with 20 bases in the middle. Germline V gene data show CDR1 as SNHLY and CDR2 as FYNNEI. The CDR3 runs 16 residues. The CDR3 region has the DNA TGTGCCAGCCTCCTACAGGACAGAGCGATCTACAATGAGCAGTTCTTC. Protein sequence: CASLLQDRAIYNEQFF.

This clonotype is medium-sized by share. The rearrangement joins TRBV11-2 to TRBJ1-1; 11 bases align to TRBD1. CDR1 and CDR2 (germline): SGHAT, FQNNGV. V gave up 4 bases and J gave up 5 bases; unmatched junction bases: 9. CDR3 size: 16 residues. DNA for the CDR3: TGTGCCAGCAGCTCTCAAACCGGGACAGGGGGAACTGAAGCTTTCTTT. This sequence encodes CASSSQTGTGGTEAFF.

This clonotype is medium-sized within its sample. The CDR3 DNA reads TGCGCCAGCAGCCAAGAAAGAGGGCCTACATACGAGCAGTACTTC. It is translated as CASSQERGPTYEQYF. V is TRBV4-1 and J is TRBJ2-7, with D possibly TRBD2 on 5 matching bases. V lost 0 bases, J lost 4 bases, and 13 bases lay in between. Germline V CDR1 and CDR2: MGHRA, YSYEKL. The CDR3 contains 15 residues.

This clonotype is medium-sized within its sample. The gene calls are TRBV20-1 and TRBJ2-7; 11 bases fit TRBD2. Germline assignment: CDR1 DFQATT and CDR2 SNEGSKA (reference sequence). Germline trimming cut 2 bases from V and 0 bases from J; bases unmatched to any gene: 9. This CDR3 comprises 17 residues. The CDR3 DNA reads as TGCAGTGCTAGAACCACTAGCGGGGGACTGAACTCCTACGAGCAGTACTTC. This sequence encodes CSARTTSGGLNSYEQYF.

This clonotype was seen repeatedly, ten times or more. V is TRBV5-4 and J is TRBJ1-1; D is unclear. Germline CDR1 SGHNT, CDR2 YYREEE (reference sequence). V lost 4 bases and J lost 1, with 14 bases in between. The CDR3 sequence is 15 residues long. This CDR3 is CASSPEHGGNTEAFF. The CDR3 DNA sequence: TGTGCCAGCAGCCCTGAGCATGGCGGGAACACTGAAGCTTTCTTT.

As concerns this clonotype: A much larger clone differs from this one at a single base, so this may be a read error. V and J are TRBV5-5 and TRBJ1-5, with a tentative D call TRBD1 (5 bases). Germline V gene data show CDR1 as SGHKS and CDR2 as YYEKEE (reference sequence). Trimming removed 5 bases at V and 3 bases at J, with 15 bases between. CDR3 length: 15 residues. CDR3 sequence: CASRPYRNPNQPQHF. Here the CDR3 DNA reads TGTGCCAGCAGGCCCTACAGGAATCCCAATCAGCCCCAGCATTTT. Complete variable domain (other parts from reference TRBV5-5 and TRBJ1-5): DAGVTQSPTHLIKTRGQQVTLRCSPISGHKSVSWYQQVLGQGPQFIFQYYEKEERGRGNFPDRFSARQFPNYSSELNVNALLLGDSALYLCASRPYRNPNQPQHFGDGTRLSIL.

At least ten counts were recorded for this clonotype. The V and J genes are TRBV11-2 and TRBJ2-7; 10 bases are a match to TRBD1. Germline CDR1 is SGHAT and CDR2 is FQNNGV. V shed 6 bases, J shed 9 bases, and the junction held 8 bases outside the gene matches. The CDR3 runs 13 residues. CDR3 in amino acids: CASSSSDRGAQYF. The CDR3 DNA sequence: TGTGCCAGCAGTTCGTCGGACAGGGGGGCGCAGTACTTC.

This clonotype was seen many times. CDR3 sequence (DNA): TGTGCCAGCAGCTCCCGGACTAGCGGGGGAAATGAGCAGTTCTTC. Translated, it gives CASSSRTSGGNEQFF. This rearrangement joins TRBV5-4 to TRBJ2-1; 13 bases align to TRBD2. The CDR3 is made up of 15 amino acids. The V segment lost 3 bases and the J segment 7 bases; nucleotides outside the gene matches: 4. The germline V gene has CDR1 SGHNT and CDR2 YYREEE (reference sequence).

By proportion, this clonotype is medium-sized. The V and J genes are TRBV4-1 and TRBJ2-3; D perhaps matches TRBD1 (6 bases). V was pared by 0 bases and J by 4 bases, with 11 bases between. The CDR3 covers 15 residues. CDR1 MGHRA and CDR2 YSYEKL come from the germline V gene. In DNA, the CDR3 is TGCGCCAGCAGCCAAGAATCCAGGGGTGCAGATACGCAGTATTTT. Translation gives CASSQESRGADTQYF.

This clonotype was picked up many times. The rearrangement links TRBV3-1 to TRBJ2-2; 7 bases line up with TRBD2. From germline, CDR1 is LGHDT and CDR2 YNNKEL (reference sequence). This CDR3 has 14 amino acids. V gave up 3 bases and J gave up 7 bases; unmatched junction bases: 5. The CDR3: CASSQGLQSGELFF. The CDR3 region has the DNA TGTGCCAGCAGCCAGGGACTACAAAGCGGGGAGCTGTTTTTT.

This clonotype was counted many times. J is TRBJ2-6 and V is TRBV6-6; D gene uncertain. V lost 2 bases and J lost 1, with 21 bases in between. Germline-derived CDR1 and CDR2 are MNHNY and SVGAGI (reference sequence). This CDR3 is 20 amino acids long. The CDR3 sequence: CASSYPVMGLQRSGANVLTF. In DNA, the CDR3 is TGTGCCAGCAGTTACCCGGTGATGGGGTTGCAAAGATCTGGGGCCAACGTCCTGACTTTC.

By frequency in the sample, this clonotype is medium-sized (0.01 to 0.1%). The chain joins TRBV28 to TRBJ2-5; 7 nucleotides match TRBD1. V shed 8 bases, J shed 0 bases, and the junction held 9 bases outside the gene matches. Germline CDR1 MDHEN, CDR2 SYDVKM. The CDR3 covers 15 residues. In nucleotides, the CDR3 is TGTGCCAGCTTGAGGGGGACAGACAACCAAGAGACCCAGTACTTC. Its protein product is CASLRGTDNQETQYF.

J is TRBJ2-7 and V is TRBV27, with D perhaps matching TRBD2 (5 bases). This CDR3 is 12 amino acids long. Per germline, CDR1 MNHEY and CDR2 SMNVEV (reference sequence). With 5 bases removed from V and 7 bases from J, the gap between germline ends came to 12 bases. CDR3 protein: CASSPHGVEQYF. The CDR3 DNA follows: TGTGCCAGCAGTCCACACGGGGTAGAGCAGTACTTC.

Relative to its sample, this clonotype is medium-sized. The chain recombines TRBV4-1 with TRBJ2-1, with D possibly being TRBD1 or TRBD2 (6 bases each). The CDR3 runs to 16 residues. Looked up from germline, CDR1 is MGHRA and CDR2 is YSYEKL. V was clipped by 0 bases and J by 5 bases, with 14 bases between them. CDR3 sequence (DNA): TGCGCCAGCAGCCAAGAGGGATGGGGGGCGGACAATGAGCAGTTCTTC. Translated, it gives CASSQEGWGADNEQFF.

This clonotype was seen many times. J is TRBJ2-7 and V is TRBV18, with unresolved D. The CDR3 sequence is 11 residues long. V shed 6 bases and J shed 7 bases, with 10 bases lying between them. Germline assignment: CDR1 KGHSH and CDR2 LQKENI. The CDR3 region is CASSEQMEQYF. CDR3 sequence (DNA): TGTGCCAGCTCGGAGCAGATGGAGCAGTACTTC. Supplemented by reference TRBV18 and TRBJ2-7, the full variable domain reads NAGVMQNPRHLVRRRGQEARLRCSPMKGHSHVYWYRQLPEEGLKFMVYLQKENIIDESGMPKERFSAEFPKEGPSILRIQQVVRGDSAAYFCASSEQMEQYFGPGTRLTVT.

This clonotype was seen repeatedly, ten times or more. The CDR3 sequence is CASRDQGGSEYF. CDR3 DNA: TGTGCCAGCAGGGATCAAGGGGGGAGCGAGTATTTT. The V and J genes are TRBV2 and TRBJ2-3; perhaps D is TRBD1 or TRBD2 (6 bases each). The CDR3 has 12 residues. Trimming stripped 6 bases from V and 13 bases from J, with 17 bases between. CDR1 SNHLY and CDR2 FYNNEI come from the germline V gene. Supplemented by reference TRBV2 and TRBJ2-3, the full variable domain reads EPEVTQTPSHQVTQMGQEVILRCVPISNHLYFYWYRQILGQKVEFLVSFYNNEISEKSEIFDDQFSVERPDGSNFTLKIRSTKLEDSAMYFCASRDQGGSEYFGPGTRLTVL.

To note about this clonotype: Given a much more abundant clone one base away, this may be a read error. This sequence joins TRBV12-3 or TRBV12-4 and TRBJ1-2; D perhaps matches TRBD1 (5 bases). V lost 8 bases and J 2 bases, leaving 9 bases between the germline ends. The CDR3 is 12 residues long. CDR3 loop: CASWGSNYGYTF. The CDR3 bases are TGTGCCAGCTGGGGGTCAAACTATGGCTACACCTTC.

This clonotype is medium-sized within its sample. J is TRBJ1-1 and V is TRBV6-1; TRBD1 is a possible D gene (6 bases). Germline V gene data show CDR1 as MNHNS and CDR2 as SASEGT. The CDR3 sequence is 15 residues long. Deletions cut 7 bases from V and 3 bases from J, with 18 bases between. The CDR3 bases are TGTGCCAGCAACTTCCTGACAGGTTTGGACACTGAAGCTTTCTTT. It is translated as CASNFLTGLDTEAFF.

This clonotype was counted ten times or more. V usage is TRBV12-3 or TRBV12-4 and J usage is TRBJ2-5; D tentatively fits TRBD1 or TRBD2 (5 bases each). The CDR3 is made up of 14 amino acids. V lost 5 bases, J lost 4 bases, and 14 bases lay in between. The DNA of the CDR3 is TGTGCCAGCAGTCCCCAGGGACGCGGAGAGACCCAGTACTTC. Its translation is CASSPQGRGETQYF.

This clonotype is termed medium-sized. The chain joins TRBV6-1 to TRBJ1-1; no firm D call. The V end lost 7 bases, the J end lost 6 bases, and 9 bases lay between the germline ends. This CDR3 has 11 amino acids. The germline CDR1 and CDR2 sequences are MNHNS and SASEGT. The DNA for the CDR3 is TGTGCCAGCAAAGGACCGGCTGAAGCTTTCTTT. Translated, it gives CASKGPAEAFF.

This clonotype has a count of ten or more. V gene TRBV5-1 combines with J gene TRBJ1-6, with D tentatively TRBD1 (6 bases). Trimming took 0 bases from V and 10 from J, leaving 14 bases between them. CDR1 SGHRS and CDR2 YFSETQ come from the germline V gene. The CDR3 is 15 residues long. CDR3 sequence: CASSLESGAGSPLHF. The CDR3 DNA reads TGCGCCAGCAGCTTGGAATCGGGGGCTGGGTCACCCCTCCACTTT.

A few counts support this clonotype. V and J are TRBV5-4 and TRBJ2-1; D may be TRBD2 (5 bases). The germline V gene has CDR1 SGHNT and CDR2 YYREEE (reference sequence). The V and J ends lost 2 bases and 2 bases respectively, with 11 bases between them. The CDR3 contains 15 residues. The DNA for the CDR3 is TGTGCCAGCAGCTTTAGCGAACACCCCTACAATGAGCAGTTCTTC. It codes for CASSFSEHPYNEQFF.